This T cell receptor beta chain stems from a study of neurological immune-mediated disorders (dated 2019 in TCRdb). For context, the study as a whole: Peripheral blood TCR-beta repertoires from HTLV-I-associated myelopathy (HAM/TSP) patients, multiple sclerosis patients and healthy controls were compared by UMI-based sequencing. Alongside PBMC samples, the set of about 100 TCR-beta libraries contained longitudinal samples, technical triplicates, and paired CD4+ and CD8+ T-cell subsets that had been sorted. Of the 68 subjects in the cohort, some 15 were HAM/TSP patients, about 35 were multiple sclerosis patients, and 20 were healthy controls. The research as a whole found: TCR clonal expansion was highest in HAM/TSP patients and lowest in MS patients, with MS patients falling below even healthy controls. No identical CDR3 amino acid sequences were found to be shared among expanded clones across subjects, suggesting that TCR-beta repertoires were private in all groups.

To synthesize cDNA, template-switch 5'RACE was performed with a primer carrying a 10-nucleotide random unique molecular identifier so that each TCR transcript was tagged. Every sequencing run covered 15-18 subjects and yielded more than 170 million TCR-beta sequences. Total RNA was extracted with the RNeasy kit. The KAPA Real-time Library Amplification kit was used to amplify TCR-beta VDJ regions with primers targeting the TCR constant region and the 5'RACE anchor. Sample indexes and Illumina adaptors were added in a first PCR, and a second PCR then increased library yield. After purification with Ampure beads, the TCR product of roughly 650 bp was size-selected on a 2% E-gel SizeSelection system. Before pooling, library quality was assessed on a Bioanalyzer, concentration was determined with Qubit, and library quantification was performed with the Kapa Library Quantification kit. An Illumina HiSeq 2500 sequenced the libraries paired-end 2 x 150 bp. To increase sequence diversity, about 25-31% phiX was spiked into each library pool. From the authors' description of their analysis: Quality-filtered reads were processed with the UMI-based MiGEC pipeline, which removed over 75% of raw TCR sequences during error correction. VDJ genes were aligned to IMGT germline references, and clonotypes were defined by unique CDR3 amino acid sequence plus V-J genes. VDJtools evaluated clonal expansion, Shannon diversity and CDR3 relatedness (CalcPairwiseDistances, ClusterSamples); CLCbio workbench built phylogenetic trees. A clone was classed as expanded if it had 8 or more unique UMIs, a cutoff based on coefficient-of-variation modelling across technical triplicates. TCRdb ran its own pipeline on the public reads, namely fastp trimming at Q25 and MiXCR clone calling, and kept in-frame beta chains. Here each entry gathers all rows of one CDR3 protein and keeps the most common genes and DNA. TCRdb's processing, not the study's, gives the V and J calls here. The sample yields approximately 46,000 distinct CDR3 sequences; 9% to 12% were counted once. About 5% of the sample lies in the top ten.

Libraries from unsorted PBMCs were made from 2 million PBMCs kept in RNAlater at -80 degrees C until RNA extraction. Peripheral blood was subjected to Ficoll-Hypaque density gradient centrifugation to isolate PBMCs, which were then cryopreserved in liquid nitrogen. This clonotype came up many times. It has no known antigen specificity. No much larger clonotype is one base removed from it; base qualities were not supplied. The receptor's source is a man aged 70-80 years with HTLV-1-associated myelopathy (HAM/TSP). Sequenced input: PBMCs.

The DNA is as follows: TGTGCCAGCAGCTCCTGGCGGCTAGCGGCGGCAGATACGCAGTATTTT. This yields the protein CASSSWRLAAADTQYF. The chain couples TRBV11-2 to TRBJ2-3; the junction holds 7 bases that match TRBD2. Trimming leaves V shorter by 4 bases and J shorter by 4 bases, with the junction holding 11 bases beyond the gene matches. The CDR3 runs 16 amino acids, cysteine and phenylalanine included. Here the CDR3 DNA is all that survives: 48 bases in frame from base 1. The germline V gene provides CDR1 SGHAT and CDR2 FQNNGV.